A selection of T cell receptor beta chains follows, all from one sample in a study of CD8+ T cells in alopecia areata. Clones were sequenced by immunoSEQ multiplex PCR, and TCRdb holds only the in-frame ones, with some missing. The sample carries under 300,000 clones, about 62% recorded once. Sequencing used CD4+ T cells sorted from blood, obtained around week 52, from a patient treated with tofacitinib. The receptor source for this set is a human donor with alopecia areata. The CDR3 runs from the conserved cysteine through the conserved F or W. The order of the fields is D gene, V gene, J gene, clone size, CDR3 protein, CDR3 DNA. The D gene is left open where the match is weak. Only some rows state a clone size, as once, few, many or a class for expanded clones.

d_call: TRBD1
v_call: TRBV6-5
j_call: TRBJ2-7
clone_size: .
cdr3_aa: CASSYSTGQVGREQYF
cdr3_nt: TGTGCCAGCAGTTACTCCACGGGACAGGTCGGCCGCGAGCAGTACTTC

d_call: .
v_call: TRBV2
j_call: TRBJ1-1
clone_size: .
cdr3_aa: CASSEDVGNTEAFF
cdr3_nt: TGTGCCAGCAGTGAAGATGTGGGGAACACTGAAGCTTTCTTT

d_call: .
v_call: TRBV7-2
j_call: TRBJ2-3
clone_size: .
cdr3_aa: CASSLGADTQYF
cdr3_nt: TGTGCCAGCAGCTTAGGTGCAGATACGCAGTATTTT

d_call: TRBD2
v_call: TRBV2
j_call: TRBJ2-5
clone_size: .
cdr3_aa: CASSELAGGPKTQYF
cdr3_nt: TGTGCCAGCAGTGAGCTAGCGGGGGGGCCGAAGACCCAGTACTTC

d_call: .
v_call: TRBV2
j_call: TRBJ1-5
clone_size: .
cdr3_aa: CASSEFGVNQPQHF
cdr3_nt: TGTGCCAGCAGTGAATTCGGCGTGAACCAGCCCCAGCATTTT

d_call: .
v_call: TRBV30
j_call: TRBJ2-7
clone_size: few
cdr3_aa: CAWSPGTNYEQYF
cdr3_nt: TGTGCCTGGAGTCCCGGGACAAACTACGAGCAGTACTTC

d_call: .
v_call: TRBV29-1
j_call: TRBJ1-2
clone_size: .
cdr3_aa: CSVGPGESYGYTF
cdr3_nt: TGCAGCGTTGGTCCCGGGGAAAGTTATGGCTACACCTTC

d_call: TRBD2
v_call: TRBV10-1
j_call: TRBJ2-5
clone_size: .
cdr3_aa: CASSEERGLFQETQYF
cdr3_nt: TGCGCCAGCAGTGAGGAGCGGGGCCTATTCCAAGAGACCCAGTACTTC

d_call: TRBD1
v_call: TRBV19
j_call: TRBJ2-6
clone_size: .
cdr3_aa: CASSLRTGGVGANVLTF
cdr3_nt: TGTGCCAGTAGTCTCCGGACAGGGGGCGTCGGGGCCAACGTCCTGACTTTC

d_call: .
v_call: TRBV29-1
j_call: TRBJ2-2
clone_size: .
cdr3_aa: CSVDKGNTGELFF
cdr3_nt: TGCAGCGTTGATAAGGGCAACACCGGGGAGCTGTTTTTT

d_call: .
v_call: TRBV30
j_call: TRBJ2-4
clone_size: .
cdr3_aa: CAWKGQKNIQYF
cdr3_nt: TGTGCCTGGAAAGGACAGAAAAACATTCAGTACTTC

d_call: .
v_call: TRBV9
j_call: TRBJ2-2
clone_size: .
cdr3_aa: CASSVAAAGELFF
cdr3_nt: TGTGCCAGCAGCGTAGCAGCGGCCGGGGAGCTGTTTTTT

d_call: .
v_call: TRBV25-1
j_call: TRBJ2-5
clone_size: .
cdr3_aa: CASSARGQETQYF
cdr3_nt: TGTGCCAGCAGTGCCCGGGGGCAAGAGACCCAGTACTTC

d_call: .
v_call: TRBV30
j_call: TRBJ2-7
clone_size: few
cdr3_aa: CAWSVLGREQYF
cdr3_nt: TGTGCCTGGAGTGTTTTGGGGCGAGAGCAGTACTTC

d_call: .
v_call: TRBV6-5
j_call: TRBJ1-1
clone_size: .
cdr3_aa: CASSYRTPSNTEAFF
cdr3_nt: TGTGCCAGCAGTTACCGAACCCCATCGAACACTGAAGCTTTCTTT

d_call: .
v_call: TRBV2
j_call: TRBJ2-5
clone_size: .
cdr3_aa: CASSQETQYF
cdr3_nt: TGTGCCAGCAGCCAAGAGACCCAGTACTTC

d_call: .
v_call: TRBV12-5
j_call: TRBJ1-5
clone_size: .
cdr3_aa: CASGLVRNQPQHF
cdr3_nt: TGTGCTAGTGGTTTGGTTAGAAATCAGCCCCAGCATTTT

d_call: TRBD2
v_call: TRBV29-1
j_call: TRBJ2-5
clone_size: .
cdr3_aa: CSVGQRGSPWETQYF
cdr3_nt: TGCAGCGTGGGTCAGCGGGGGTCGCCTTGGGAGACCCAGTACTTC

d_call: .
v_call: TRBV30
j_call: TRBJ1-1
clone_size: .
cdr3_aa: CAWNPPGWNTEAFF
cdr3_nt: TGTGCCTGGAACCCCCCGGGCTGGAACACTGAAGCTTTCTTT

d_call: .
v_call: TRBV5-6
j_call: TRBJ1-1
clone_size: .
cdr3_aa: CASTHVEGANTEAFF
cdr3_nt: TGTGCCAGCACCCACGTCGAGGGCGCGAACACTGAAGCTTTCTTT

d_call: .
v_call: TRBV2
j_call: TRBJ2-5
clone_size: .
cdr3_aa: CASSRWREETQYF
cdr3_nt: TGTGCCAGCAGTCGTTGGCGAGAGGAGACCCAGTACTTC

d_call: .
v_call: TRBV29-1
j_call: TRBJ1-1
clone_size: .
cdr3_aa: CSVNKENTEAFF
cdr3_nt: TGCAGCGTTAATAAGGAGAACACTGAAGCTTTCTTT

d_call: TRBD2
v_call: TRBV5-1
j_call: TRBJ2-2
clone_size: .
cdr3_aa: CASSSIAGGVNTGELFF
cdr3_nt: TGCGCCAGCAGCTCAATAGCGGGGGGCGTGAACACCGGGGAGCTGTTTTTT

d_call: .
v_call: TRBV6-5
j_call: TRBJ1-1
clone_size: .
cdr3_aa: CASSYPDRPAEAFF
cdr3_nt: TGTGCCAGCAGTTACCCGGATCGACCAGCTGAAGCTTTCTTT

d_call: TRBD2
v_call: TRBV29-1
j_call: TRBJ2-1
clone_size: .
cdr3_aa: CSALGGRGGADEQFF
cdr3_nt: TGCAGCGCCCTGGGGGGGCGCGGGGGGGCCGATGAGCAGTTCTTC

d_call: .
v_call: TRBV5-6
j_call: TRBJ1-5
clone_size: .
cdr3_aa: CASSWGGRVGQPQHF
cdr3_nt: TGTGCCAGCAGCTGGGGCGGTAGGGTGGGACAGCCCCAGCATTTT

d_call: .
v_call: TRBV25-1
j_call: TRBJ1-2
clone_size: few
cdr3_aa: CASSEVYGYTF
cdr3_nt: TGTGCCAGCAGTGAAGTCTATGGCTACACCTTC

d_call: .
v_call: TRBV29-1
j_call: TRBJ2-3
clone_size: few
cdr3_aa: CSVGGDTQYF
cdr3_nt: TGCAGCGTTGGTGGAGATACGCAGTATTTT

d_call: .
v_call: TRBV6-5
j_call: TRBJ2-3
clone_size: .
cdr3_aa: CASSYSDRDTQYF
cdr3_nt: TGTGCCAGCAGTTACTCCGATCGAGATACGCAGTATTTT

d_call: .
v_call: TRBV6-4
j_call: TRBJ2-3
clone_size: .
cdr3_aa: CASSSTGSRDTQYF
cdr3_nt: TGTGCCAGCAGTTCAACAGGGAGCAGGGATACGCAGTATTTT

d_call: .
v_call: TRBV7-9
j_call: TRBJ2-2
clone_size: .
cdr3_aa: CASSPTGELFF
cdr3_nt: TGTGCCAGCAGCCCCACCGGGGAGCTGTTTTTT

d_call: .
v_call: TRBV7-2
j_call: TRBJ1-2
clone_size: many
cdr3_aa: CASSLTQGITNYGYTF
cdr3_nt: TGTGCCAGCAGCTTGACACAGGGAATTACTAACTATGGCTACACCTTC

d_call: .
v_call: TRBV29-1
j_call: TRBJ2-7
clone_size: .
cdr3_aa: CSAGQATYEQYF
cdr3_nt: TGCAGCGCTGGACAAGCCACCTACGAGCAGTACTTC

d_call: .
v_call: TRBV7-2
j_call: TRBJ2-7
clone_size: .
cdr3_aa: CASSHRRGMGYEQYF
cdr3_nt: TGTGCCAGCAGCCACCGCCGGGGCATGGGATACGAGCAGTACTTC

d_call: TRBD1
v_call: TRBV15
j_call: TRBJ2-7
clone_size: few
cdr3_aa: CATSSRQGAYEQYF
cdr3_nt: TGTGCCACCAGCAGTAGACAGGGGGCTTACGAGCAGTACTTC

d_call: .
v_call: TRBV7-9
j_call: TRBJ2-7
clone_size: .
cdr3_aa: CASSLGEYSYEQYF
cdr3_nt: TGTGCCAGCAGCTTAGGTGAATATTCCTACGAGCAGTACTTC

d_call: .
v_call: TRBV14
j_call: TRBJ1-6
clone_size: .
cdr3_aa: CASSQITPSPLHF
cdr3_nt: TGTGCCAGCAGCCAAATAACCCCTTCACCCCTCCACTTT

d_call: .
v_call: TRBV29-1
j_call: TRBJ2-1
clone_size: many
cdr3_aa: CSVVSGSSYNEQFF
cdr3_nt: TGCAGCGTAGTTAGCGGCAGCTCCTACAATGAGCAGTTCTTC

d_call: .
v_call: TRBV5-1
j_call: TRBJ2-1
clone_size: .
cdr3_aa: CASSSQGGPGNEQFF
cdr3_nt: TGCGCCAGCAGCAGTCAGGGTGGCCCGGGCAATGAGCAGTTCTTC

d_call: TRBD2
v_call: TRBV30
j_call: TRBJ2-7
clone_size: .
cdr3_aa: CAWSDSGDPRF
cdr3_nt: TGTGCCTGGAGTGATAGCGGGGACCCCAGATTC

d_call: TRBD1
v_call: TRBV5-4
j_call: TRBJ1-2
clone_size: .
cdr3_aa: CASSLGLDRGYGYTF
cdr3_nt: TGTGCCAGCAGCTTGGGCCTGGACAGGGGCTATGGCTACACCTTC

d_call: .
v_call: TRBV25-1
j_call: TRBJ1-3
clone_size: .
cdr3_aa: CASSWTGSGNTIYF
cdr3_nt: TGTGCCAGCAGCTGGACCGGGTCTGGAAACACCATATATTTT

d_call: .
v_call: TRBV29-1
j_call: TRBJ2-5
clone_size: .
cdr3_aa: CSVERTGLKETQYF
cdr3_nt: TGCAGCGTTGAAAGGACTGGACTCAAAGAGACCCAGTACTTC

d_call: TRBD2
v_call: TRBV2
j_call: TRBJ2-1
clone_size: .
cdr3_aa: CASRGRLAGAYNEQFF
cdr3_nt: TGTGCCAGCCGAGGAAGACTAGCGGGGGCATACAATGAGCAGTTCTTC

d_call: .
v_call: TRBV13
j_call: TRBJ1-6
clone_size: .
cdr3_aa: CASSLRALGSPLHF
cdr3_nt: TGTGCCAGCAGCCTCCGGGCCCTGGGATCACCCCTCCACTTT

d_call: TRBD1
v_call: TRBV18
j_call: TRBJ1-2
clone_size: few
cdr3_aa: CASSPDRVAYGYTF
cdr3_nt: TGTGCCAGCTCACCAGACAGGGTAGCCTATGGCTACACCTTC

d_call: .
v_call: TRBV12-5
j_call: TRBJ1-5
clone_size: many
cdr3_aa: CASGSLGGSPQHF
cdr3_nt: TGTGCTAGTGGTTCCCTGGGGGGATCACCCCAGCATTTT

d_call: .
v_call: TRBV29-1
j_call: TRBJ1-1
clone_size: .
cdr3_aa: CSVEDGEGLGAFF
cdr3_nt: TGCAGCGTTGAAGATGGTGAAGGCCTAGGCGCTTTCTTT

d_call: .
v_call: TRBV7-2
j_call: TRBJ2-5
clone_size: .
cdr3_aa: CASSLSLWQETQYF
cdr3_nt: TGTGCCAGCAGCTTAAGCCTCTGGCAAGAGACCCAGTACTTC

d_call: .
v_call: TRBV2
j_call: TRBJ1-4
clone_size: .
cdr3_aa: CASTTLQKLFF
cdr3_nt: TGTGCCAGCACCACGCTTCAAAAACTGTTTTTT

d_call: .
v_call: TRBV29-1
j_call: TRBJ2-3
clone_size: few
cdr3_aa: CSVAQAVSTDTQYF
cdr3_nt: TGCAGCGTTGCACAGGCCGTTAGCACAGATACGCAGTATTTT

d_call: .
v_call: TRBV30
j_call: TRBJ1-2
clone_size: .
cdr3_aa: CAWTRDGYGYTF
cdr3_nt: TGTGCCTGGACCAGGGACGGCTATGGCTACACCTTC

d_call: TRBD1
v_call: TRBV4-3
j_call: TRBJ2-7
clone_size: .
cdr3_aa: CASSQDLPGQGGYEQYF
cdr3_nt: TGCGCCAGCAGCCAAGATTTACCGGGACAGGGCGGCTACGAGCAGTACTTC

d_call: .
v_call: TRBV4-1
j_call: TRBJ1-1
clone_size: .
cdr3_aa: CASSLITGPNTEAFF
cdr3_nt: TGCGCCAGCAGCCTCATCACAGGACCGAACACTGAAGCTTTCTTT

d_call: .
v_call: TRBV18
j_call: TRBJ1-1
clone_size: .
cdr3_aa: CASSPLGGTEAFF
cdr3_nt: TGTGCCAGCTCACCATTGGGTGGAACTGAAGCTTTCTTT

d_call: TRBD1
v_call: TRBV7-2
j_call: TRBJ1-1
clone_size: .
cdr3_aa: CASSLNTGTGVEAFF
cdr3_nt: TGTGCCAGCAGCCTAAACACCGGGACAGGGGTTGAAGCTTTCTTT

d_call: TRBD1
v_call: TRBV4-3
j_call: TRBJ1-1
clone_size: .
cdr3_aa: CASSRPGQDNTEAFF
cdr3_nt: TGCGCCAGCAGCCGTCCCGGACAGGATAACACTGAAGCTTTCTTT

d_call: .
v_call: TRBV19
j_call: TRBJ1-6
clone_size: few
cdr3_aa: CASSMGVRNSPLHF
cdr3_nt: TGTGCCAGTAGTATGGGGGTTCGGAATTCACCCCTCCACTTT

d_call: .
v_call: TRBV19
j_call: TRBJ2-2
clone_size: .
cdr3_aa: CASSKGVTGAGELFF
cdr3_nt: TGTGCCAGTAGCAAGGGGGTAACCGGGGCCGGGGAGCTGTTTTTT